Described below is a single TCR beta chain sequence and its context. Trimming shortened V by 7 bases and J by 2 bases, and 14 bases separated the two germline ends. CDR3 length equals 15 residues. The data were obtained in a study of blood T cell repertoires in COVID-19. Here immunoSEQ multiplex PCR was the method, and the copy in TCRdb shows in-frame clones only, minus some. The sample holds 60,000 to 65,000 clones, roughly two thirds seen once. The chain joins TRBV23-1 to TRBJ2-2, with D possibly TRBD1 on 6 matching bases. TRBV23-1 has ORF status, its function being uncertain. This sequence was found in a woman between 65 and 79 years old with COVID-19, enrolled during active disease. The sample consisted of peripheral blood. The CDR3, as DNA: TGCGCCAGCATCGCAACGGGACACAACACCGGGGAGCTGTTTTTT. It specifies CASIATGHNTGELFF.